Presented here are 18 T cell receptor beta chains from one specimen sequenced in a study of CD8+ T cells in alopecia areata. The authors extracted RNA and reverse transcribed it into cDNA as the sequencing template. Assay: immunoSEQ multiplex PCR; the TCRdb copy retains only in-frame clones and omits some. This sample carries roughly 200,000 clones, around two fifths of them seen once, and the ten largest clones take 0.48%. Stated treatment: oral pan-JAK inhibitor, 5-10 mg twice daily. This material consisted of CD4+ T cells sorted from blood, taken around week 30, from a patient treated with tofacitinib. The receptors were sampled from a human donor with alopecia areata.

This clone was seen a handful of times. V usage is TRBV9 and J usage is TRBJ2-3; D gene ambiguous. V was cut by 2 bases and J by 4 bases, with 8 bases left in between. The germline CDR1 and CDR2 sequences are SGDLS and YYNGEE. This CDR3 is 13 amino acids long. CDR3 DNA sequence: TGTGCCAGCAGCGTTAGGCTATCAGATACGCAGTATTTT. This codes for CASSVRLSDTQYF.

This clone is a singleton in its sample. This chain joins TRBV9 and TRBJ1-2; D gene ambiguous. The V gene lost 0 bases and the J gene lost 2 bases, with 11 bases spanning the gap. The CDR3 is 15 amino acids. Looked up from germline, CDR1 is SGDLS and CDR2 is YYNGEE. The CDR3: CASSVALGLNYGYTF. The CDR3 DNA reads as TGTGCCAGCAGCGTAGCTCTCGGGTTGAACTATGGCTACACCTTC.

This clone was picked up a small number of times. V and J are TRBV6-6 and TRBJ1-1; D is unclear. The germline gives CDR1 MNHNY, CDR2 SVGAGI (reference sequence). The CDR3 covers 12 residues. V lost 8 bases, J lost 1 base, and 8 bases lay in between. CDR3 amino acids: CASSTRNTEAFF. In DNA, the CDR3 is TGTGCCAGCTCGACAAGGAACACTGAAGCTTTCTTT.

The chain carries TRBV15 and TRBJ1-2, with 10 bases aligning to TRBD1. The V gene's germline CDR1 is LNHNV and CDR2 YYDKDF (reference sequence). The CDR3 consists of 13 residues. Trimming removed 6 bases from V and 4 bases from J; junction bases left unmatched: 2. The DNA for the CDR3 is TGTGCCACCAGAGGGGACAGGGGCTATGGCTACACCTTC. Encoded protein: CATRGDRGYGYTF.

The V call is TRBV30, the J call TRBJ2-2, with TRBD1 identical over 7 bases. CDR3 size: 15 residues. In germline, CDR1 is GTSNPN, CDR2 SVGIG (reference sequence). V shed 1 base and J 2 bases; nucleotides not matched to a gene: 4. This chain's CDR3 is CAWSAGTANTGELFF. CDR3 nucleotide sequence: TGTGCCTGGAGTGCCGGGACAGCTAACACCGGGGAGCTGTTTTTT.

This clone was detected a few times. The gene calls are TRBV19 and TRBJ2-2; D possibly uses TRBD1 or TRBD2 (5 bases each). The germline V gene encodes CDR1 LNHDA and CDR2 SQIVND (reference sequence). The CDR3 runs to 14 residues. With 5 bases removed from V and 0 bases from J, the gap between germline ends came to 7 bases. This chain's CDR3 is CASSRGANTGELFF. The CDR3 DNA is TGTGCCAGTAGTCGGGGCGCGAACACCGGGGAGCTGTTTTTT.

This clone was detected only a few times. The chain carries TRBV30 and TRBJ1-1; the D is unclear. Germline CDR1 is GTSNPN and CDR2 is SVGIG (reference sequence). The V end was cut by 2 bases, the J end by 4 bases, with 23 bases between. This CDR3 contains 17 residues. CDR3 DNA: TGTGCCTGGAGTCCAGTTACTAACCCAATGCAGAGCACTGAAGCTTTCTTT. Residues: CAWSPVTNPMQSTEAFF.

The rearrangement links TRBV29-1 to TRBJ1-1, with a possible D match to TRBD1 (5 bases). The CDR3 sequence is 12 residues long. CDR1 SQVTM and CDR2 ANQGSEA come from the germline V gene. V was trimmed by 7 bases and J by 5 bases, leaving 14 bases between them. Here the CDR3 reads CSAVREGTEAFF. CDR3 in DNA: TGCAGCGCCGTCAGGGAGGGGACTGAAGCTTTCTTT.

The chain links TRBV9 to TRBJ2-2, with a weak D call TRBD1 (6 bases). Trimming removed 4 bases at V and 2 bases at J, with 12 bases between. The CDR3 contains 15 residues. Germline CDR1 is SGDLS and CDR2 is YYNGEE. CDR3 protein: CASSSRTVNTGELFF. Here the CDR3 DNA reads TGTGCCAGCAGCTCGCGGACAGTAAACACCGGGGAGCTGTTTTTT.

As for this clone: The sample contains more than one DNA sequence encoding this CDR3. The chain uses TRBV18 and TRBJ2-1; TRBD1 matches 9 bases. The CDR3 is made up of 15 amino acids. Germline lookup yields CDR1 KGHSH and CDR2 LQKENI. The junction had 1 base not matched to a gene; V was cut back by 2 bases and J by 2 bases. CDR3 amino acids: CASSPGTGTYNEQFF. In nucleotides, the CDR3 is TGTGCCAGCTCACCAGGGACAGGGACCTACAATGAGCAGTTCTTC.

This clone has only a few counts. The chain recombines TRBV4-2 with TRBJ2-2; 8 bases fit TRBD2. The germline V gene has CDR1 LGHNA and CDR2 YNFKEQ. V dropped 2 bases and J dropped 2; count of bases not matched to a gene: 7. This CDR3 is 17 amino acids long. Here the CDR3 reads CASSQFTTSGNTGELFF. DNA of the CDR3: TGTGCCAGCAGCCAATTCACCACTAGCGGAAACACCGGGGAGCTGTTTTTT.

The chain is built from TRBV4-1 and TRBJ1-2; no clear D gene. The CDR3 sequence is 13 residues long. Deletions cut 3 bases from V and 5 bases from J, with 10 bases between. The germline gives CDR1 MGHRA, CDR2 YSYEKL. CDR3 nucleotide sequence: TGCGCCAGCAGCCAGCCCGGGCCTTATGGCTACACCTTC. This translates into CASSQPGPYGYTF.

This clone was observed a handful of times. The chain recombines TRBV2 with TRBJ2-7; TRBD1 matches at 9 bases. The length of the CDR3 is 15 residues. J lost 6 bases, V lost 6 bases, and 12 bases had no gene match. CDR1 is SNHLY and CDR2 is FYNNEI in the germline V gene. The CDR3 region is CASSPTGTGRGEQYF. As DNA, the CDR3 is TGTGCCAGCAGCCCAACAGGGACAGGGAGAGGCGAGCAGTACTTC.

This chain links TRBV29-1 with TRBJ2-2; D unresolved. The CDR3 runs 11 residues. CDR1 is SQVTM and CDR2 is ANQGSEA in the germline V gene. V was cut by 7 bases and J by 7 bases, with 10 bases left in between. CDR3 nucleotide sequence: TGCAGCGGTAGTTTGGGCGGGGAGCTGTTTTTT. Translation gives CSGSLGGELFF.

This clone was detected a few times. The J gene is TRBJ1-4, the V gene TRBV30, with no clear D. This CDR3 contains 13 residues. The V gene lost 0 bases and the J gene lost 7 bases, with 9 bases spanning the gap. The germline V gene encodes CDR1 GTSNPN and CDR2 SVGIG (reference sequence). CDR3 DNA: TGTGCCTGGAGTGTAGGATATTCTGAAAAACTGTTTTTT. It specifies CAWSVGYSEKLFF.

J is TRBJ2-5 and V is TRBV7-8, with 9 bases identical to TRBD2. Trimming cost V 5 bases and J 5 bases; bases outside gene matches: 15. Looked up from germline, CDR1 is SGHVS and CDR2 is FQNEAQ. CDR3 size: 17 residues. The CDR3, as DNA: TGTGCCAGCAGCCCCTTTGGTGGCGGGAGGGTCCGGGAGACCCAGTACTTC. This translates into CASSPFGGGRVRETQYF.

The chain uses TRBV6-6 and TRBJ1-2, with 8 bases fitting TRBD1. The CDR3 has 14 amino acids. CDR1 MNHNY and CDR2 SVGAGI come from the germline V gene (reference sequence). V shed 7 bases and J 2 bases; nucleotides not matched to a gene: 6. The CDR3 protein is CASIGQGGNYGYTF. The CDR3 DNA reads TGTGCCAGCATCGGACAGGGCGGGAACTATGGCTACACCTTC.

This chain uses TRBV6-1 with TRBJ2-1; no definite D call. The germline gives CDR1 MNHNS, CDR2 SASEGT. V lost 7 bases to trimming and J lost 0 bases, with 10 bases between them. The CDR3 spans 14 residues. CDR3 nucleotide sequence: TGTGCCAGCACACCCCGATACTCCTACAATGAGCAGTTCTTC. Protein: CASTPRYSYNEQFF.